This T cell receptor beta chain was sequenced for a study of blood T cell repertoires in COVID-19 (dated by TCRdb to the early 2020s). About the study as a whole: The collaborator samples originated in the United States, Italy and Spain and spanned the acute and convalescent phases of COVID-19. Samples were obtained from the ongoing ImmuneRACE study (first 160 participants) and from 1,254 subjects provided by 6 global collaborators. Subjects who had been exposed to COVID-19, were actively infected with it, or had recovered from it provided the deeply sampled blood TCRbeta repertoires that made up the dataset. The prospective study material was composed of cDNA or gDNA derived from T cells, B-cell-depleted T cells, or PBMCs. Where available, HLA class I and class II types were obtained from metadata supplied by the sample provider rather than from assay-based typing. The repertoires were made available in a free public database intended to serve as a resource for research on the immune response to SARS-CoV-2. Nearly every sample came with metadata listing a de-identified subject ID, COVID-19 status, age in years and sex.

The collaborating institutions used their own protocols to collect whole blood in K2EDTA tubes. For TCRbeta analysis, collaborator samples were shipped as frozen whole blood, as isolated PBMCs, or as DNA extracted from either sample type. A word on this clone: No antigen is known for it. Per-base qualities were not stored, and no clone one base away is much larger.

Per the germline V gene (reference sequence), MNHNY is the CDR1 and SVGAGI is the CDR2. V was cut back by 2 bases and J by 5 bases, leaving a gap of 9 bases between them. The CDR3 measures 13 amino acids from cysteine to phenylalanine. CDR3 DNA only is kept here, 39 bases in frame from base 1. What the work shows at the level of the full study, not this receptor alone: The amount of clinical and demographic metadata varied by source and participant and was provided uncurated.

TCRbeta CDR3 regions were amplified from genomic DNA by means of the immunoSEQ Assay, a bias-controlled multiplex PCR. In the authors' own workflow: The number of nucleated cells in each sample was estimated by amplification of reference gene primers within the assay. Sequence reads were collapsed and filtered to measure the absolute abundance of every unique TCRbeta CDR3 rearrangement. For each sample, productive Simpson clonality was calculated as the square root of Simpson's diversity index over productive rearrangements. In its TCRdb copy, this immuneACCESS table keeps in-frame sequences only and misses some clones. Where compared with another copy, unresolved V genes explain less than half of these, and the others have no known cause. V, J and clone size are those of that table, while D and trimming were read from the DNA. The sample profile shows some 120,000 clones; about four fifths of them were found once. The top ten clones comprise 16% of the sample.

Rearrangement joined TRBV6-6 to TRBJ1-2; there is no confident call for the D gene. This clonotype was sampled from a woman aged 45-60 years with acute or convalescent COVID-19. The sequencing sample was made of peripheral blood. The nucleotide sequence is given as TGTGCCAGCAGTTACGACGCGGGATATGGCTACACCTTC. Translated, this is CASSYDAGYGYTF.